This T cell receptor beta chain was sequenced during a study of Tregs in tolerant kidney transplant recipients. Study context: Mixed chimerism was transient after nonmyeloablative marrow transplants from related graft donors.

Clones were sequenced by immunoSEQ multiplex PCR, and TCRdb holds only the in-frame ones, with some missing. The sample includes approximately 31,000 clones. Unstimulated Tregs (CD4+CD25+CD127-) and CD4+CD25- non-Tregs were sorted from PBMCs. Broader study findings: In tolerant patients, donor-specific Tregs outgrew total Tregs, suggesting antigen-driven expansion.

The CDR3 covers 17 residues. Germline CDR1 reads SQVTM; CDR2 reads ANQGSEA. Trimming shortened V by 0 bases and J by 0 bases, and 17 bases separated the two germline ends. Regarding this clone: Its antigen is still unknown. With the read ending 3 residues before the CDR3 end, the germline J gene is used to fill in that end.

Specimen: CD8+ T cells from blood, collected before the transplant. This clonotype originated in a human donor who received a combined kidney and bone marrow transplant. This rearrangement joins TRBV29-1 to TRBJ1-2; D remains unclear. The part of the CDR3 DNA that was read is TGCAGCGTTGAAGATCTTACCAAGCCCTTCTCTAACTATGGC. As protein: CSVEDLTKPFSNYG. The CDR3 as a whole reads CSVEDLTKPFSNYGYTF.